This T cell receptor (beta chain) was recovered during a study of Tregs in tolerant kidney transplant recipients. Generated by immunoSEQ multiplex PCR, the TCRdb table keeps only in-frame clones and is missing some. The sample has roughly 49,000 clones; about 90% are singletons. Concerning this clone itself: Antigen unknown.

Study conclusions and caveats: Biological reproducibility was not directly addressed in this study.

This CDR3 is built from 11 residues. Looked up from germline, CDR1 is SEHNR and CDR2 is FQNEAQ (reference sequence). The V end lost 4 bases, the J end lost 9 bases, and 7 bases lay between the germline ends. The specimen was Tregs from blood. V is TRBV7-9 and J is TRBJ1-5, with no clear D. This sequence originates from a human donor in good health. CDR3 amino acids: CASSSFGPQHF. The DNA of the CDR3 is TGTGCCAGCAGCTCTTTTGGGCCCCAGCATTTT.